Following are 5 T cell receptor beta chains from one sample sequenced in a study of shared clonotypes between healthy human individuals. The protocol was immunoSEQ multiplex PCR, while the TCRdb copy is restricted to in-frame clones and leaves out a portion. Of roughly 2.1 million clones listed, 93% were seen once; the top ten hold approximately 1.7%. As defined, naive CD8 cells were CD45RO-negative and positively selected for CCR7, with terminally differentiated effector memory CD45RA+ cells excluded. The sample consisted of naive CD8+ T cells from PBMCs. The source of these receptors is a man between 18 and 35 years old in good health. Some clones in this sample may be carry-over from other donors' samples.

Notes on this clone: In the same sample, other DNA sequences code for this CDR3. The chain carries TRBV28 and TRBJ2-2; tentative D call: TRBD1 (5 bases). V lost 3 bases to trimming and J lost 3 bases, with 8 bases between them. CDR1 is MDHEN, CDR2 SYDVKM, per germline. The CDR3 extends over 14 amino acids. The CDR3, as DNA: TGTGCCAGCAGTTTTCAGGGCTACACCGGGGAGCTGTTTTTT. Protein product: CASSFQGYTGELFF. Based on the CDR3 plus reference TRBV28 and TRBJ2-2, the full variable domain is DVKVTQSSRYLVKRTGEKVFLECVQDMDHENMFWYRQDPGLGLRLIYFSYDVKMKEKGDIPEGYSVSREKKERFSLILESASTNQTSMYLCASSFQGYTGELFFGEGSRLTVL.

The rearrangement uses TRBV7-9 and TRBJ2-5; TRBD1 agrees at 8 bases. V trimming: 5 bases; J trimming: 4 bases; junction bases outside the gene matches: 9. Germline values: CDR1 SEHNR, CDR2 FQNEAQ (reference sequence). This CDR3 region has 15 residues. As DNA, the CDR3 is TGTGCCAGCAGCACCAGGACAGGGCTCATAGAGACCCAGTACTTC. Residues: CASSTRTGLIETQYF.

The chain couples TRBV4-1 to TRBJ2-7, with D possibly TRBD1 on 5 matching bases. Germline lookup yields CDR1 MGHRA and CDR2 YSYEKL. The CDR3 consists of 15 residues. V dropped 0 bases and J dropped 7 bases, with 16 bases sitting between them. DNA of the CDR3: TGCGCCAGCAGCCAAGATTCGGCAGGGATGAAAGAGCAGTACTTC. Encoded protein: CASSQDSAGMKEQYF.

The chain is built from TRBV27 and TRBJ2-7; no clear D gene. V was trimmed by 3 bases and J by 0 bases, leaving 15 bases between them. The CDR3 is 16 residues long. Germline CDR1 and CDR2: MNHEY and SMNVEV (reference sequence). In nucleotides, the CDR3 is TGTGCCAGCAGTTTCATTGGACCGCCGAGCTCCTACGAGCAGTACTTC. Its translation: CASSFIGPPSSYEQYF.

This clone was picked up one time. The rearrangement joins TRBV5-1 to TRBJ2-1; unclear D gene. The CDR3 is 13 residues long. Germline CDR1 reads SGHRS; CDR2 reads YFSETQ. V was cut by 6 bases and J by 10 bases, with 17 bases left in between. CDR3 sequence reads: CASTHPLLREQFF. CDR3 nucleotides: TGCGCCAGCACGCATCCGCTGCTGAGAGAGCAGTTCTTC.